Following are 11 T cell receptor beta chains from one sample sequenced in a study of Tregs in tolerant kidney transplant recipients. Profiled with immunoSEQ multiplex PCR; TCRdb holds only in-frame clones, not every one. The sample data list 30,000 to 40,000 clones. Related graft donors supplied nonmyeloablative bone marrow transplants, and mixed chimerism was transient. Here the sequenced sample was CD4+ T cells from blood (PBMCs), taken 24 months after the transplant. Receptors originate from a human patient who received a combined kidney and bone marrow transplant. Some T cells may possibly be graft donor cells.

Points on this clone: The read halts 3 residues ahead of the CDR3 end, with the missing end drawn from the germline J gene. The chain couples TRBV2 to TRBJ2-5; possible D gene TRBD2, 6 bases. This CDR3 comprises 13 residues. Germline CDR1 SNHLY, CDR2 FYNNEI. V dropped 8 bases and J dropped 1 base, with 11 bases sitting between them. The chain's CDR3 is CASVRDFQETQYF. The CDR3 DNA, read in part, is TGTGCCAGCGTACGGGACTTCCAAGAGACC.

Notes on this clone: The sequence runs out 3 residues before the end of the CDR3; the remainder is reconstructed from the germline J gene. The chain links TRBV20-1 to TRBJ1-5, with D unresolved. V gave up 3 bases and J gave up 0 bases, with 9 bases separating them. Germline V gives CDR1 DFQATT, CDR2 SNEGSKA (reference sequence). CDR3 length: 14 amino acids. CDR3 sequence: CSASRTSSNQPQHF. CDR3 DNA, as far as it was read: TGCAGTGCTAGTCGCACAAGTAGCAATCAGCCC.

To note about this clone: The sequenced fragment ends 3 residues before the CDR3 boundary, so the rest is inferred from the germline J gene. The V call is TRBV5-1, the J call TRBJ2-5; 11 bases agree with TRBD2. The CDR3 totals 14 residues. CDR1 and CDR2 from the germline V gene are SGHRS and YFSETQ. V trimming: 3 bases; J trimming: 3 bases; junction bases outside the gene matches: 1. CDR3 protein: CASSSLAGEETQYF. The CDR3 DNA, read in part, is TGCGCCAGCAGCTCACTAGCGGGAGAAGAGACC.

For this clone: The CDR3 extends 3 residues past the end of the read, so its final part is completed from the germline J gene. The genes are TRBV6-2 or TRBV6-3 and TRBJ2-2, with 12 positions matching TRBD2. The CDR3 loop spans 16 amino acids. Germline CDR1 MNHEY, CDR2 SVGEGT. V shed 6 bases, J shed 6 bases, and the junction held 8 bases outside the gene matches. The DNA read from the CDR3 is TGTGCCAGCAGAACTGGACTAGCGGGGTGGTCCGGGGAG. Its protein product is CASRTGLAGWSGE. The whole CDR3 reads CASRTGLAGWSGELFF.

Remarks on this clone: The read terminates 3 residues ahead of where the CDR3 ends, so the germline J gene completes it. The chain carries TRBV5-1 and TRBJ2-3; the match to TRBD2 covers 9 bases. The CDR3 covers 14 residues. Germline loops: CDR1 SGHRS, CDR2 YFSETQ. V shed 4 bases, J shed 4 bases, and the junction held 4 bases outside the gene matches. Here the CDR3 reads CASSGGLASDTQYF. The DNA read from the CDR3 is TGCGCCAGCAGCGGGGGACTAGCTTCAGATACG.

Points on this clone: The CDR3 end lies 3 residues beyond the end of the read and is filled in from the germline J gene. This chain connects TRBV19 to TRBJ2-1; 12 nucleotides line up with TRBD2. Germline V gene data show CDR1 as LNHDA and CDR2 as SQIVND (reference sequence). Germline trimming cut 4 bases from V and 7 bases from J; bases unmatched to any gene: 8. There are 16 residues in the CDR3. The CDR3 bases that were read are TGTGCCAGTAGTACAACTCTAGCGGGAGGGAATAATGAG. This sequence encodes CASSTTLAGGNNE. From start to end, the CDR3 is CASSTTLAGGNNEQFF.

Details on this clone: The read is 3 residues too short to cover the CDR3 end, so that end is filled in from the germline J gene. The chain carries TRBV18 and TRBJ1-2, with 8 bases lining up with TRBD1. The CDR3 length is 18 residues. Germline lookup yields CDR1 KGHSH and CDR2 LQKENI. The CDR3 sequence: CASSPYTGGSNSPDGYTF. The sequenced part of the CDR3 DNA is TGTGCCAGCTCACCATATACAGGGGGGAGTAATAGTCCGGACGGC.

The CDR3 is CAWTNRGEPDTQYF. The CDR3 DNA, read in part, is TGTGCCTGGACTAACCGGGGGGAACCAGATACG. V and J are TRBV30 and TRBJ2-3, with 7 bases lining up with TRBD2. The sequenced fragment ends 3 residues before the CDR3 boundary, so the rest is inferred from the germline J gene. The CDR3 runs to 14 residues. Germline V gives CDR1 GTSNPN, CDR2 SVGIG (reference sequence). The V segment lost 4 bases and the J segment 4 bases; nucleotides outside the gene matches: 8.

Details on this clone: The read terminates 3 residues ahead of where the CDR3 ends, so the germline J gene completes it. This sequence joins TRBV5-4 and TRBJ2-1, with D possibly TRBD1 on 6 matching bases. This CDR3 comprises 14 residues. Germline V gene sequence: CDR1 SGHNT, CDR2 YYREEE (reference sequence). V was shortened by 5 bases and J by 7 bases, with 16 bases between the two germline ends. CDR3 DNA (partial): TGTGCCAGCAGTCGCCAGACAGGTTGGAATGAG. This translates into CASSRQTGWNE. The CDR3 in full is CASSRQTGWNEQFF.

A note on this clone: The read ends 3 residues before the CDR3 terminus; that terminus is restored from the germline J gene. This sequence joins TRBV5-1 and TRBJ2-3; 11 nucleotides line up with TRBD2. Germline V lookup: CDR1 SGHRS, CDR2 YFSETQ. With V trimmed by 1 base and J by 4 bases, 2 bases remained unmatched. This CDR3 region has 15 residues. The CDR3 sequence is CASSLLAGGSDTQYF. The CDR3 bases that were read are TGCGCCAGCAGCTTGCTAGCGGGAGGCTCAGATACG.

Turning to this clone: The read falls 3 residues short of the CDR3 end, and the missing part is taken from the germline J gene. The chain uses TRBV19 and TRBJ1-5; TRBD1 aligns across 7 bases. The CDR3 has 14 amino acids. Germline CDR1 and CDR2: LNHDA and SQIVND (reference sequence). J was trimmed by 3 bases and V by 9 bases; bases with no gene match: 8. The part of the CDR3 DNA that was read is TGTGCCAGCCGGGACAGAAGTCCCAATCAGCCC. Translation: CASRDRSPNQP. The entire CDR3 sequence reads CASRDRSPNQPQHF.